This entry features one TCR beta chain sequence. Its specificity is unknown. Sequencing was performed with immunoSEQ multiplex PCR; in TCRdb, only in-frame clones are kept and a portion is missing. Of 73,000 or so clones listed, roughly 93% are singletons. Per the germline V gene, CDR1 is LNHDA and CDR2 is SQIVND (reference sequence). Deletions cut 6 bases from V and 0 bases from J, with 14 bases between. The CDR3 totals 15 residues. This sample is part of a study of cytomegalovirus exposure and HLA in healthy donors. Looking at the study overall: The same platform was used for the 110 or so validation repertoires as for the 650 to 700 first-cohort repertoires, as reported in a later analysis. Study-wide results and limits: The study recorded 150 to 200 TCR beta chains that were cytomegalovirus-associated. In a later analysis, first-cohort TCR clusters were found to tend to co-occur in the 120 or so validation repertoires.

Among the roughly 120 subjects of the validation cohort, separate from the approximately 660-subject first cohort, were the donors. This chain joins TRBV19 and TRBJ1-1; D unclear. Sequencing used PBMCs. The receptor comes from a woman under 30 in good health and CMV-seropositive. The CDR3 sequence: CASSLPQNLNTEAFF. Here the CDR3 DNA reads TGTGCCAGTAGCCTCCCACAGAATTTGAACACTGAAGCTTTCTTT.